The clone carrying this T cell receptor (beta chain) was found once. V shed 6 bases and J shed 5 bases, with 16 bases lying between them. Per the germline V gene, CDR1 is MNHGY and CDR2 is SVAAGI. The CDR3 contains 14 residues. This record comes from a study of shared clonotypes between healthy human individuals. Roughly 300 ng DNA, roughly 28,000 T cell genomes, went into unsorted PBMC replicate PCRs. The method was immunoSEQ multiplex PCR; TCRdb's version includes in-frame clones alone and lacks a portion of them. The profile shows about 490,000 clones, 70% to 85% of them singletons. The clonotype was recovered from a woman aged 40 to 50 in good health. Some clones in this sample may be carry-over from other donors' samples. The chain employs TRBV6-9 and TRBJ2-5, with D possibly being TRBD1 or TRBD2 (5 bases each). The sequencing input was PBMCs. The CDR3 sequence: CASRPRARGETQYF. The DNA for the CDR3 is TGTGCCAGCAGACCCAGGGCTCGCGGGGAGACCCAGTACTTC.